The 24 T cell receptor beta chains below all came from one sample that was sequenced in a study of blood T cell repertoires in COVID-19. Assay used: immunoSEQ multiplex PCR; TCRdb lists only in-frame clones, some missing. The repertoire includes a few hundred thousand clones, roughly four fifths of them detected once, and around 2% sits in the top ten. Sequencing input: peripheral blood. The receptors derive from a man aged 25-40 years who had recovered from COVID-19.

This clone was counted only a few times. The gene calls are TRBV5-4 and TRBJ1-6; 10 bases map to TRBD1. Germline loops: CDR1 SGHNT, CDR2 YYREEE (reference sequence). The CDR3 has 16 amino acids. Unmatched junction bases numbered 8, after V lost 4 bases and J lost 7 bases. The CDR3 is CASSRDRGRGNSPLHF. The CDR3 region has the DNA TGTGCCAGCAGCCGGGACAGGGGAAGAGGGAATTCACCCCTCCACTTT. The full variable domain, with the rest looked up from reference TRBV5-4 and TRBJ1-6, is ETGVTQSPTHLIKTRGQQVTLRCSSQSGHNTVSWYQQALGQGPQFIFQYYREEENGRGNFPPRFSGLQFPNYSSELNVNALELDDSALYLCASSRDRGRGNSPLHFGNGTRLTVT.

The genes are TRBV4-1 and TRBJ1-2, with D perhaps TRBD1 (6 bases). The CDR3 loop spans 16 amino acids. Germline CDR1 reads MGHRA; CDR2 reads YSYEKL. V lost 3 bases to trimming and J lost 2 bases, with 16 bases between them. The CDR3 DNA sequence: TGCGCCAGCAGCCACCCCCGGGGCGGACAGAACTATGGCTACACCTTC. It is translated as CASSHPRGGQNYGYTF.

This chain connects TRBV5-1 to TRBJ2-3, with 11 bases aligning to TRBD2. V was clipped by 4 bases and J by 1 base; unmatched bases: 8. The CDR3 contains 17 residues. In germline, CDR1 is SGHRS, CDR2 YFSETQ. CDR3 residues: CASSPSTSGDRTDTQYF. In DNA form, the CDR3 reads TGCGCCAGCAGCCCCTCGACTAGCGGGGACCGCACAGATACGCAGTATTTT.

The rearrangement joins TRBV29-1 to TRBJ2-4; 8 bases align to TRBD1. CDR1 and CDR2 from the germline V gene are SQVTM and ANQGSEA. CDR3 length: 12 amino acids. With 7 bases clipped from V and 8 bases from J, the junction kept 7 bases outside the gene matches. CDR3 sequence (DNA): TGCAGCGGCTGGACAGGGTCGGACATTCAGTACTTC. Its translation is CSGWTGSDIQYF.

The count of this clone is one. The V call is TRBV18, the J call TRBJ1-2; TRBD1 matches 7 bases. Losses at the gene ends were 2 bases for V and 8 bases for J; bases not matched to a gene: 8. The CDR3 is made up of 14 amino acids. Looked up from germline, CDR1 is KGHSH and CDR2 is LQKENI. The CDR3 region has the DNA TGTGCCAGCTCACCAGGACAGGCCGGGGACGGCTACACCTTC. It translates to CASSPGQAGDGYTF.

This clone appeared once. V usage is TRBV9 and J usage is TRBJ2-7, with D unresolved. Between the trimmed V and J ends, which lost 0 bases and 0 bases, there was a span of 7 bases. Looked up from germline, CDR1 is SGDLS and CDR2 is YYNGEE. The CDR3 length is 14 residues. The CDR3 DNA is TGTGCCAGCAGCGTAGGCCCTAGCTCCTACGAGCAGTACTTC. Translating it yields CASSVGPSSYEQYF.

The gene calls are TRBV9 and TRBJ1-1; 7 bases fit TRBD1. The CDR3 is 15 amino acids. The germline V gene encodes CDR1 SGDLS and CDR2 YYNGEE. The junction had 3 bases not matched to a gene; V was cut back by 0 bases and J by 1 base. The CDR3 spells CASSVVGTENTEAFF. CDR3 nucleotides: TGTGCCAGCAGCGTAGTGGGGACAGAGAACACTGAAGCTTTCTTT. Together with reference TRBV9 and TRBJ1-1, the CDR3 gives the full variable domain: DSGVTQTPKHLITATGQRVTLRCSPRSGDLSVYWYQQSLDQGLQFLIQYYNGEERAKGNILERFSAQQFPDLHSELNLSSLELGDSALYFCASSVVGTENTEAFFGQGTRLTVV.

The chain links TRBV5-1 to TRBJ2-7; D possibly corresponds to TRBD1 (7 bases). Germline CDR1 reads SGHRS; CDR2 reads YFSETQ. Trimming left V 0 bases short and J 2 bases short, with 12 bases between. The CDR3 is made up of 15 amino acids. The CDR3 loop reads CASSLATGEAYEQYV. The CDR3 bases are TGCGCCAGCAGCTTGGCTACAGGGGAGGCCTACGAGCAGTACGTC.

A single count supports this clone. The V call is TRBV5-1, the J call TRBJ2-7; D is unresolved. V shed 3 bases and J shed 0 bases, with 16 bases lying between them. Germline CDR1 is SGHRS and CDR2 is YFSETQ. CDR3 length: 16 residues. The CDR3: CASSSISTASSYEQYF. Written as DNA, the CDR3 is TGCGCCAGCAGCTCCATTAGTACCGCGAGCTCCTACGAGCAGTACTTC.

This chain uses TRBV14 with TRBJ2-7; TRBD2 aligns across 11 bases. CDR1 SGHDN and CDR2 FVKESK come from the germline V gene. The CDR3 is made up of 18 amino acids. V trimming: 2 bases; J trimming: 3 bases; junction bases outside the gene matches: 12. The DNA of the CDR3 is TGTGCCAGCAGCCAATATTCCGTAGCGGGGGGGAACTACTACGAGCAGTACTTC. Encoded protein: CASSQYSVAGGNYYEQYF.

The gene calls are TRBV3-1 (or the pseudogene TRBV3-2) and TRBJ1-4, with 7 bases aligning to TRBD1. CDR3 size: 16 residues. CDR1 is LGHDT, CDR2 YNNKEL, per germline (reference sequence). V lost 3 bases and J lost 7; bases outside the gene matches: 11. The CDR3 DNA reads as TGTGCCAGCAGCCAGACAGTGACAGGGTCGGGTGAAAAACTGTTTTTT. It translates to CASSQTVTGSGEKLFF.

CDR3 protein: CASSTTAELNTEAFF. In DNA form, the CDR3 reads TGCGCCAGCAGCACTACCGCAGAACTTAACACTGAAGCTTTCTTT. The gene calls are TRBV4-1 and TRBJ1-1; D unclear. V dropped 5 bases and J dropped 2 bases, with 15 bases sitting between them. The CDR3 totals 15 residues. Germline CDR1 MGHRA, CDR2 YSYEKL.

The gene calls are TRBV18 and TRBJ2-2; D call uncertain. V was trimmed by 3 bases and J by 7 bases, leaving 9 bases between them. Germline V gene data show CDR1 as KGHSH and CDR2 as LQKENI. The CDR3 contains 13 residues. CDR3 in DNA: TGTGCCAGCTCACCGTCAAAAATCGGGGAGCTGTTTTTT. This gives the protein CASSPSKIGELFF.

The chain uses TRBV6-5 and TRBJ1-1, with 8 bases aligning to TRBD1. The germline V gene encodes CDR1 MNHEY and CDR2 SVGAGI. After removal of 8 bases from V and 1 base from J, the junction contained 6 bases not matched to a gene. The CDR3 spans 14 residues. CDR3 nucleotide sequence: TGTGCCAGCTTTGTGGGACAGGCGAACACTGAAGCTTTCTTT. This translates into CASFVGQANTEAFF.

This chain connects TRBV7-9 to TRBJ2-2, with D perhaps matching TRBD2 (6 bases). There are 13 residues in the CDR3. Trimming left V 6 bases short and J 5 bases short, with 10 bases between. The germline V gene has CDR1 SEHNR and CDR2 FQNEAQ (reference sequence). The CDR3 region has the DNA TGTGCCAGCAGTTGGAGGGAAACCGGGGAGCTGTTTTTT. As protein: CASSWRETGELFF.

The genes are TRBV7-9 and TRBJ1-2; D remains unclear. Germline V CDR1 and CDR2: SEHNR, FQNEAQ (reference sequence). Deletions cut 5 bases from V and 4 bases from J, with 23 bases between. This CDR3 has 17 amino acids. CDR3 bases: TGTGCCAGCAGCCGAGGATCGGGGTCCACGAATCTCTATGGCTACACCTTC. This gives the protein CASSRGSGSTNLYGYTF.

This clone occurred many times. This chain joins TRBV7-2 and TRBJ1-1; no clear D. Trimming shortened V by 6 bases and J by 5 bases, and 10 bases separated the two germline ends. CDR3 size: 12 residues. Germline assignment: CDR1 SGHTA and CDR2 FQGNSA. CDR3 region: CASRAGGTEAFF. The CDR3 bases are TGTGCCAGCAGGGCAGGAGGTACTGAAGCTTTCTTT. The full variable domain, rest sourced from reference TRBV7-2 and TRBJ1-1, is GAGVSQSPSNKVTEKGKDVELRCDPISGHTALYWYRQSLGQGLEFLIYFQGNSAPDKSGLPSDRFSAERTGGSVSTLTIQRTQQEDSAVYLCASRAGGTEAFFGQGTRLTVV.

This chain connects TRBV29-1 to TRBJ1-2; 9 bases are shared with TRBD1. The CDR3 loop spans 13 amino acids. Looked up from germline, CDR1 is SQVTM and CDR2 is ANQGSEA. Trimming at V came to 7 bases and at J to 6 bases, leaving 9 bases not matched to a gene. CDR3 residues: CSATATGGNGYTF. CDR3 nucleotides: TGCAGCGCGACCGCGACAGGGGGAAATGGCTACACCTTC.

The chain combines TRBV15 with TRBJ2-3; 7 nucleotides align to TRBD2. J lost 5 bases, V lost 10 bases, and 12 bases had no gene match. CDR3 length: 14 residues. The germline V gene has CDR1 LNHNV and CDR2 YYDKDF (reference sequence). The CDR3 spells CAREGWRVVDTQYF. CDR3 DNA: TGTGCCAGGGAGGGGTGGCGGGTGGTAGATACGCAGTATTTT.

This clone was counted once. The chain recombines TRBV27 with TRBJ1-2; D is undetermined. The CDR3 consists of 14 residues. Germline values: CDR1 MNHEY, CDR2 SMNVEV (reference sequence). Trimming removed 6 bases from V and 2 bases from J, with 13 bases in between. This CDR3 is CASSGTGRNYGYTF. The CDR3 DNA reads TGTGCCAGCAGCGGAACCGGGAGGAACTATGGCTACACCTTC.

The CDR3 region is CASSWDRGEGQPQHF. In DNA form, the CDR3 reads TGCGCCAGCAGCTGGGACAGGGGCGAGGGTCAGCCCCAGCATTTT. The chain uses TRBV4-1 and TRBJ1-5; 10 positions agree with TRBD1. Per germline, CDR1 MGHRA and CDR2 YSYEKL. The J segment lost 6 bases and the V segment lost 5 bases, leaving 7 bases of the junction unmatched. This CDR3 contains 15 residues.

This clone has only a few counts. The chain is built from TRBV2 and TRBJ2-2, with D possibly TRBD2 on 6 matching bases. This CDR3 spans 15 amino acids. In germline, CDR1 is SNHLY, CDR2 FYNNEI. The V end was cut by 6 bases, the J end by 5 bases, with 16 bases between. CDR3 nucleotides: TGTGCCAGCAGATCGACTAGTGTGTCAACCGGGGAGCTGTTTTTT. Protein: CASRSTSVSTGELFF.

This chain links TRBV18 with TRBJ2-3, with TRBD1 matching 9 bases. The germline gives CDR1 KGHSH, CDR2 LQKENI. The CDR3 totals 17 residues. The V gene end was trimmed by 0 bases and the J gene end by 1 base; junction bases not matched to a gene: 5. CDR3 in amino acids: CASSPPLRQGGTDTQYF. CDR3 DNA: TGTGCCAGCTCACCACCGTTAAGACAGGGGGGCACAGATACGCAGTATTTT.

The chain is built from TRBV2 and TRBJ2-3; 9 bases agree with TRBD2. Trimming at V came to 5 bases and at J to 4 bases, leaving 7 bases not matched to a gene. The germline CDR1 and CDR2 sequences are SNHLY and FYNNEI. There are 15 residues in the CDR3. The CDR3, as DNA: TGTGCCAGCAGTTCTGCGGGGGGGCGATCAGATACGCAGTATTTT. Protein product: CASSSAGGRSDTQYF.